This T cell receptor (beta chain) is from a study of vaccination and CD4 T cells after COVID-19. With regard to this clonotype: The antigen is not known.

The treatment here: roughly nine-day PBMC culture with coronavirus spike peptide pools or control peptides (ViraFEST assay). PBMCs were cultured at a few million per well with around 10 IU/ml IL-2 and approximately 9.7 ug/ml peptide pools. In germline, CDR1 is SGHRS, CDR2 YFSETQ. CDR3 size: 12 residues. The V end lost 1 base, the J end lost 7 bases, and 9 bases lay between the germline ends. The Oncomine TCR Beta short-read assay was what sequenced the DNA obtained from cultured CD4+ T cells. Using its own MiXCR run on the PCR reads, TCRdb lists one record per CDR3 protein. The sample yields some 7,000 distinct CDR3 sequences, 73% seen once.

The source of this sequence is a human donor who had recovered from COVID-19. The sample taken for sequencing was CD4+ T cells from blood, cultured in vitro. This chain uses TRBV5-1 with TRBJ2-7; no reliable D call. The CDR3 region is CASSLSPGEQYF. DNA of the CDR3: TGCGCCAGCAGCTTGTCCCCCGGGGAGCAGTACTTC.